Sequencing of this TCR beta chain was carried out in a study of breast tumors, draining lymph nodes, adjacent tissues. MiXCR, applied by TCRdb to the multiplex PCR reads, yields one record per CDR3 protein. The sample lists 150,000 or so distinct CDR3 sequences; roughly a third were seen once. Whole-study results and caveats: Data only fit, rather than demonstrated, lymph node origin of most tumor T cells. Tumor TCR diversity was below lymph nodes but above nontumor tissue.

The CDR3 extends over 15 amino acids. The V gene's germline CDR1 is SGHTA and CDR2 FQGNSA. The V gene lost 1 base and the J gene lost 6 bases, with 16 bases spanning the gap. Breast cancer patients provided tissue from their axillary draining lymph nodes. This clonotype was recorded many times. Its antigen is undetermined. The receptor was derived from a female donor with breast cancer. Some clones in this sample may be carry-over from other donors' samples. The sequencing input was axillary lymph node tissue. The chain couples TRBV7-2 to TRBJ2-7; perhaps TRBD1 as D (5 bases). This chain's CDR3 is CASSLVGARTSEQYF. The CDR3 nucleotides are TGTGCCAGCAGCTTAGTAGGGGCTAGAACCTCCGAGCAGTACTTC.